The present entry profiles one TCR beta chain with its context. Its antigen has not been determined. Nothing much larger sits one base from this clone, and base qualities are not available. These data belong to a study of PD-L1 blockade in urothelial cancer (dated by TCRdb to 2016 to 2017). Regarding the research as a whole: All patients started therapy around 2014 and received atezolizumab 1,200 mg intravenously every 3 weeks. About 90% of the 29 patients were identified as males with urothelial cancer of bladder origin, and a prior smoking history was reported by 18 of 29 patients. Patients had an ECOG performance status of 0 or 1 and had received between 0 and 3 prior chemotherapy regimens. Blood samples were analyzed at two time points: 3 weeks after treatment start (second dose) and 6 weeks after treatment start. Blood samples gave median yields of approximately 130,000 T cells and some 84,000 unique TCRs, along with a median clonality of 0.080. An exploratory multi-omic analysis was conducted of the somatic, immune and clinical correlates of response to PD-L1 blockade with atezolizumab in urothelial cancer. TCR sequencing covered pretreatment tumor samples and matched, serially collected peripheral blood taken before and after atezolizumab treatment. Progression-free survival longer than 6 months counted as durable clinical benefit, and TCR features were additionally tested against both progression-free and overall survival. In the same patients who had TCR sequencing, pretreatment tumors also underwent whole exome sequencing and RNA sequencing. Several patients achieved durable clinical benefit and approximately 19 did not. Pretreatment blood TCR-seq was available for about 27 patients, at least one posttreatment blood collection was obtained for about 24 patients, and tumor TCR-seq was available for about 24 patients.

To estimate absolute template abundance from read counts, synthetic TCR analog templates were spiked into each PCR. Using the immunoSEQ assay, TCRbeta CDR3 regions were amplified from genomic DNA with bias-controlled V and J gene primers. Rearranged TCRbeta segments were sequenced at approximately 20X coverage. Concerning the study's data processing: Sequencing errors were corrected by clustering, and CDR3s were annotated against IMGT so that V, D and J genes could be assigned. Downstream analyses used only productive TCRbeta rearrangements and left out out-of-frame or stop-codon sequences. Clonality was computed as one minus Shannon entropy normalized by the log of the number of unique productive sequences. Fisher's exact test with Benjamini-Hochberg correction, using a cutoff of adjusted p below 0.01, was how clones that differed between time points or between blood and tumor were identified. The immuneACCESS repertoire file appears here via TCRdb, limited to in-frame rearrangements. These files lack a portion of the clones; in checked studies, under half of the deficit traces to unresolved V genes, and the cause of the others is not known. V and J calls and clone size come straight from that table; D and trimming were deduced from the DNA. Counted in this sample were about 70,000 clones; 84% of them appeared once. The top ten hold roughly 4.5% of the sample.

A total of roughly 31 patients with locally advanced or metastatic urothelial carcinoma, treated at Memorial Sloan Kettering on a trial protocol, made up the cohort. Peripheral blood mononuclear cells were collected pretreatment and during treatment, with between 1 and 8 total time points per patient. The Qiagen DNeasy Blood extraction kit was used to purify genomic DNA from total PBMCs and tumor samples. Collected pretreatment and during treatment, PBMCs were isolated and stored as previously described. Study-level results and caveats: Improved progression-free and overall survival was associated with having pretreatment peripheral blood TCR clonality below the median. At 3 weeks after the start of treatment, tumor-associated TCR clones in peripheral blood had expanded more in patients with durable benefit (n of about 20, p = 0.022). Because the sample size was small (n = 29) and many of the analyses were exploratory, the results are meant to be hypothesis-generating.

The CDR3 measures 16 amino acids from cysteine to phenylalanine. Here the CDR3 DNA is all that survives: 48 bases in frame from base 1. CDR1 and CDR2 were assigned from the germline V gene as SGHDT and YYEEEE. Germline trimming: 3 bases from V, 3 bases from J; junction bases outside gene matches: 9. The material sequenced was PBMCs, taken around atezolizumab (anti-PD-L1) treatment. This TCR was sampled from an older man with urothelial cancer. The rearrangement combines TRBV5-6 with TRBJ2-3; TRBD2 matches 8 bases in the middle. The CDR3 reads CASSSPGTSRTDTQYF. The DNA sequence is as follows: TGTGCCAGCAGCTCCCCCGGGACTAGTAGGACAGATACGCAGTATTTT.